These 24 T cell receptor beta chains came from one sample sequenced in a study of CD8 T cells in Susac syndrome. RNA was extracted with the RNeasy kit, and a quantity of about 0.45 to 1 ug was reverse transcribed using random hexamers. TCRdb reprocessed the immunoSEQ multiplex PCR reads via MiXCR and lists one record per CDR3 protein. Here the sample spans 250,000 to 350,000 distinct CDR3 sequences, roughly 81% being singletons. Sequenced input: CD8+ T cells from PBMCs. These TCRs come from a human donor with multiple sclerosis.

V and J are TRBV27 and TRBJ2-7; D is ambiguous. V was shortened by 3 bases and J by 0 bases, with 12 bases between the two germline ends. Germline CDR1 and CDR2: MNHEY and SMNVEV (reference sequence). This CDR3 is built from 15 residues. The CDR3 nucleotides read TGTGCCAGCAGTTTTCTATTGAGTAGCTCCTACGAGCAGTACTTC. Amino acid sequence: CASSFLLSSSYEQYF.

The chain is built from TRBV5-5 and TRBJ2-7, with 8 bases that match TRBD2. The CDR3 consists of 16 residues. J was trimmed by 2 bases and V by 1 base; bases with no gene match: 8. CDR1 and CDR2 from the germline V gene are SGHKS and YYEKEE (reference sequence). CDR3 sequence: CASSLRVSGKTYEQYF. In DNA, the CDR3 is TGTGCCAGCAGCTTGAGGGTTAGCGGGAAAACCTACGAGCAGTACTTC.

The chain links TRBV12-3 or TRBV12-4 to TRBJ1-2; perhaps TRBD1 as D (5 bases). There are 13 residues in the CDR3. The ends were cut back, 3 bases at V and 4 bases at J, with 9 bases in the middle. CDR3 in amino acids: CASSLGLGYGYTF. CDR3 nucleotides: TGTGCCAGCAGTTTGGGACTCGGCTATGGCTACACCTTC.

The V gene is TRBV12-3 or TRBV12-4, the J gene TRBJ1-3, with D perhaps TRBD1 (5 bases). There are 15 residues in the CDR3. V shed 6 bases and J shed 2 bases, with 14 bases lying between them. CDR3 DNA: TGTGCCAGCAGCCTTAGGGGCCCCCCTGGAAACACCATATATTTT. Translation gives CASSLRGPPGNTIYF.

The genes are TRBV6-1 and TRBJ1-4; 7 nucleotides agree with TRBD1. V lost 4 bases to trimming and J lost 6 bases; unmatched junction nucleotides: 8. Germline V CDR1 and CDR2: MNHNS, SASEGT. The CDR3 has 15 residues. CDR3 coding DNA: TGTGCCAGCAGTGCCCGGGACAGCCTCCATGAAAAACTGTTTTTT. Amino acids: CASSARDSLHEKLFF.

This chain joins TRBV5-1 and TRBJ2-1; weak D call: TRBD2 (6 bases). Germline CDR1 SGHRS, CDR2 YFSETQ. Trimming took off 4 bases at V and 9 bases at J, with 14 bases between the two ends. The CDR3 is 13 amino acids. The CDR3 DNA sequence: TGCGCCAGCAGCCCCGACGGGAGCGCTGAGCAGTTCTTC. Translation gives CASSPDGSAEQFF.

The chain couples TRBV20-1 to TRBJ2-7; D may be TRBD1 or TRBD2 (5 bases each). This CDR3 has 14 residues. Trimming removed 5 bases from V and 4 bases from J, with 18 bases in between. Germline values: CDR1 DFQATT, CDR2 SNEGSKA (reference sequence). CDR3 protein: CSAPRSRGSYEQYF. DNA for the CDR3: TGCAGTGCTCCTAGGAGTCGGGGCTCTTACGAGCAGTACTTC.

The chain uses TRBV4-1 and TRBJ2-7, with TRBD2 as a possible D gene (5 bases). Trimming removed 6 bases at V and 2 bases at J, with 14 bases between. The CDR3 is made up of 14 amino acids. Germline V gene lookup returns CDR1 MGHRA and CDR2 YSYEKL. The CDR3 DNA sequence: TGCGCCAGCAGTCAACTCGACGGGACCTACGAGCAGTACTTC. It encodes CASSQLDGTYEQYF.

This clonotype was detected only a few times. The chain links TRBV15 to TRBJ2-6, with 7 bases lining up with TRBD1. The V segment lost 2 bases and the J segment 0 bases; nucleotides outside the gene matches: 13. CDR1 is LNHNV, CDR2 YYDKDF, per germline (reference sequence). The CDR3 runs 20 residues. The CDR3, as DNA: TGTGCCACCAGCAGACTTATCGACAGGGCCGACAACTCTGGGGCCAACGTCCTGACTTTC. Protein: CATSRLIDRADNSGANVLTF.

CDR3 nucleotides: TGTGCCAGCAGTTTGGTCGGGGCGATGGCTGAAGCTTTCTTT. Translated: CASSLVGAMAEAFF. J is TRBJ1-1 and V is TRBV27; TRBD1 might be the D (5 bases). This CDR3 comprises 14 residues. CDR1 MNHEY and CDR2 SMNVEV come from the germline V gene (reference sequence). Trimming removed 3 bases at V and 6 bases at J, with 14 bases between.

V gene TRBV27 combines with J gene TRBJ2-4; 9 bases match TRBD1. This CDR3 spans 14 amino acids. Germline V CDR1 and CDR2: MNHEY, SMNVEV (reference sequence). The ends lost 3 bases at V and 8 bases at J; junction bases unmatched: 5. CDR3 in DNA: TGTGCCAGCAGTTTCCGGGACAGGGTGGACATTCAGTACTTC. Its translation: CASSFRDRVDIQYF.

The chain joins TRBV7-2 to TRBJ2-1; 7 bases agree with TRBD2. Germline assignment: CDR1 SGHTA and CDR2 FQGNSA. The CDR3 length is 15 residues. After removal of 5 bases from V and 2 bases from J, the junction contained 6 bases not matched to a gene. Here the CDR3 DNA reads TGTGCCAGCAGCCGAGCGGGAAGTACCTACAATGAGCAGTTCTTC. Translation gives CASSRAGSTYNEQFF.

This clonotype was seen more than once but under ten times. The chain uses TRBV6-5 and TRBJ1-2; 8 nucleotides match TRBD1. CDR1 and CDR2 (germline): MNHEY, SVGAGI. V shed 4 bases and J 1 base; nucleotides not matched to a gene: 2. This CDR3 spans 14 amino acids. Here the CDR3 reads CASSSTGGNYGYTF. The CDR3 coding sequence is TGTGCCAGCAGTTCTACAGGGGGTAACTATGGCTACACCTTC.

The V call is TRBV11-2, the J call TRBJ2-2, with D maybe TRBD2 (5 bases). Deletions cut 5 bases from V and 7 bases from J, with 17 bases between. Looked up from germline, CDR1 is SGHAT and CDR2 is FQNNGV. The CDR3 covers 15 residues. CDR3 nucleotides: TGTGCCAGCAGCCTGATGTCTAGCTATGGCGGGGAGCTGTTTTTT. It encodes CASSLMSSYGGELFF.

This rearrangement joins TRBV9 to TRBJ2-1; TRBD2 matches at 9 bases. J was trimmed by 4 bases and V by 2 bases; bases with no gene match: 1. Germline lookup yields CDR1 SGDLS and CDR2 YYNGEE. The CDR3 spans 14 residues. DNA for the CDR3: TGTGCCAGCAGCGTCCTAGCGGGGTACAATGAGCAGTTCTTC. Protein: CASSVLAGYNEQFF.

The chain uses TRBV10-3 and TRBJ2-7; D not resolved. The length of the CDR3 is 15 residues. Germline assignment: CDR1 ENHRY and CDR2 SYGVKD. V shed 0 bases and J shed 3 bases, with 12 bases lying between them. The CDR3 region is CAISESLTDLYEQYF. CDR3 DNA sequence: TGTGCCATCAGTGAGTCATTAACAGATCTCTACGAGCAGTACTTC.

The V gene is TRBV29-1, the J gene TRBJ2-7; D gene ambiguous. Deletions cut 6 bases from V and 0 bases from J, with 12 bases between. This CDR3 contains 13 residues. Looked up from germline, CDR1 is SQVTM and CDR2 is ANQGSEA. CDR3 region: CSVRAGSSYEQYF. In nucleotides, the CDR3 is TGCAGCGTCCGCGCCGGTTCCTCCTACGAGCAGTACTTC.

This clonotype was counted a few times. The chain has TRBV11-2 and TRBJ2-1, with 10 bases fitting TRBD2. Trimming cost V 5 bases and J 9 bases; bases outside gene matches: 1. The germline CDR1 and CDR2 sequences are SGHAT and FQNNGV. This CDR3 comprises 12 residues. The CDR3 region has the DNA TGTGCCAGCAGCCCTAGCGGGAGTGAGCAGTTCTTC. It specifies CASSPSGSEQFF.

The V call is TRBV23-1, the J call TRBJ2-3, with a possible D match to TRBD1 (5 bases). TRBV23-1 is an open reading frame whose function is uncertain. There are 15 residues in the CDR3. Trimming removed 10 bases from V and 5 bases from J, with 22 bases in between. The CDR3 spells CATLPWGGAVDTQYF. The CDR3, as DNA: TGCGCCACGTTACCCTGGGGTGGGGCCGTAGATACGCAGTATTTT.

This chain uses TRBV28 with TRBJ2-3, with TRBD2 matching 13 bases. This CDR3 region has 16 residues. Germline V CDR1 and CDR2: MDHEN, SYDVKM. Losses at the gene ends were 6 bases for V and 4 bases for J; bases not matched to a gene: 7. For the CDR3, the DNA is TGTGCCAGCAGCCCCCCACTAGCGGGAGGGTCAGATACGCAGTATTTT. It encodes CASSPPLAGGSDTQYF.

This chain joins TRBV6-5 and TRBJ2-1; D is ambiguous. The CDR3 has 13 amino acids. Between the trimmed V and J ends, which lost 2 bases and 8 bases, there was a span of 10 bases. Germline lookup yields CDR1 MNHEY and CDR2 SVGAGI. Here the CDR3 reads CASSYGPVDEQFF. CDR3 DNA: TGTGCCAGCAGTTACGGGCCCGTGGATGAGCAGTTCTTC.

The chain links TRBV6-1 to TRBJ2-7; possibly TRBD2 for D (6 bases). The germline V and J ends were trimmed by 6 bases and 6 bases, with 24 bases remaining between them. The germline V gene encodes CDR1 MNHNS and CDR2 SASEGT. This CDR3 has 16 residues. The CDR3 DNA reads as TGTGCCAGCAGCCACCAACCTAGCGACTACAGCGGCGAGCAGTACTTC. Residues: CASSHQPSDYSGEQYF.

V usage is TRBV28 and J usage is TRBJ2-3, with D possibly TRBD2 on 5 matching bases. With 3 bases removed from V and 1 base from J, the gap between germline ends came to 14 bases. Looked up from germline, CDR1 is MDHEN and CDR2 is SYDVKM. CDR3 length: 16 residues. The CDR3 protein is CASSFRRVGGTDTQYF. The CDR3 bases are TGTGCCAGCAGTTTTCGGCGGGTAGGAGGCACAGATACGCAGTATTTT.

This chain connects TRBV2 to TRBJ1-2, with D unclear. The V and J ends lost 4 bases and 2 bases respectively, with 8 bases between them. Germline loops: CDR1 SNHLY, CDR2 FYNNEI. The CDR3 has 13 amino acids. The CDR3 DNA reads as TGTGCCAGCAGTGGACGTGTGAACTATGGCTACACCTTC. Translated, it gives CASSGRVNYGYTF.